The sequence of this T cell receptor (beta chain) was determined in a study of tissue T cells after allogeneic stem cell transplantation. Sequenced by immunoSEQ multiplex PCR; TCRdb stores in-frame clones only, minus some. Among 1,600 or so clones, 85% were seen once, and the ten largest hold 6.5% to 10%. The sequence was obtained from an older male patient with steroid-refractory graft-versus-host disease after an allogeneic stem cell transplant. Some T cells may be transferred from the graft donor. Sequenced material: liver tissue, taken at autopsy.

This CDR3 reads CASKPGQDTGELFF. CDR3 DNA: TGTGCCAGCAAACCGGGACAGGACACCGGGGAGCTGTTTTTT. The J gene is TRBJ2-2, the V gene TRBV6-4; 8 nucleotides match TRBD1. The CDR3 length is 14 residues. The J segment lost 3 bases and the V segment lost 7 bases, leaving 4 bases of the junction unmatched. Germline CDR1 and CDR2: MRHNA and SNTAGT.